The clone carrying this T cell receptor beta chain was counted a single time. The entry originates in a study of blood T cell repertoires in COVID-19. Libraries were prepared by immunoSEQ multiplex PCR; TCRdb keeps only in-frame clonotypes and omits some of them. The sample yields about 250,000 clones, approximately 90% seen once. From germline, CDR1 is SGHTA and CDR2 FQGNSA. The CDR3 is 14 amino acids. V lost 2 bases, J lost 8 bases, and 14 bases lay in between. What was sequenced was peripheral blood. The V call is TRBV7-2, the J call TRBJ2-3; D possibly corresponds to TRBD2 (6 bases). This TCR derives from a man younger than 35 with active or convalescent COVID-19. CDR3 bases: TGTGCCAGCAGCTTATCTACTAGCTCGAGTACGCAGTATTTT. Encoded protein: CASSLSTSSSTQYF. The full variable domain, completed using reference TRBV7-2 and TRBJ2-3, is GAGVSQSPSNKVTEKGKDVELRCDPISGHTALYWYRQSLGQGLEFLIYFQGNSAPDKSGLPSDRFSAERTGGSVSTLTIQRTQQEDSAVYLCASSLSTSSSTQYFGPGTRLTVL.